This TCR beta chain is drawn from a study of T-cell reconstitution after alpha-beta-depleted transplantation in children. V was clipped by 10 bases and J by 0 bases, with 12 bases between them. Germline CDR1 is MNHNS and CDR2 is SASEGT. There are 13 residues in the CDR3. Researchers prepared the TCRbeta library using unique molecular identifiers, the study reports. A single record per CDR3 protein comes from TCRdb applying MiXCR to the PCR reads. The sample gives some 500,000 distinct CDR3 sequences, approximately 20% of which show up once; 2.5% to 3.5% is in the top ten. This clonotype was detected a few times.

This clonotype was obtained from a human donor who donated a stem cell graft to a child with acute lymphoblastic leukemia. The source was PBMCs from the stem cell graft donor, collected from the stem cell graft. V usage is TRBV6-1 and J usage is TRBJ2-5; TRBD2 might be the D (5 bases). CDR3 sequence reads: CATLERYQETQYF. The CDR3 coding sequence is TGTGCCACCCTAGAGCGGTACCAAGAGACCCAGTACTTC.